This TCR beta chain is from a study of cytomegalovirus exposure and HLA in healthy donors. Study-level information: As released early, the data held roughly 85 million unique TCRs from HLA-typed donors. Regarding the study as a whole: Upon later analysis, HLA-associated TCR beta chains proved more clonally expanded than other, equally common chains. V- and J-gene trimming in TCR beta was tied to a missense DCLRE1C variant by an analysis performed later. Presence/absence analyses treated sequencing depth as roughly uniform across donors.

It was with 60 Vbeta and 13 Jbeta primers that the PCR ran. Using immunoSEQ multiplex PCR, the repertoire was profiled, and TCRdb retains in-frame clones only, with some absent. The sample lists approximately 150,000 clones, around 86% occurring once. Trimming removed 2 bases from V and 2 bases from J; junction bases left unmatched: 4. The CDR3 loop spans 15 amino acids. Germline V lookup: CDR1 SGHVS, CDR2 FQNEAQ. This clone was detected only once. Its matching antigen is unknown. The sample taken for sequencing was PBMCs. This sequence joins TRBV7-8 and TRBJ1-1, with 8 bases fitting TRBD1. The TCR was taken from a woman under 40 in good health and CMV-seronegative. The DNA for the CDR3 is TGTGCCAGCAGCTTACAGGGGGCCGTTAACACTGAAGCTTTCTTT. The encoded protein is CASSLQGAVNTEAFF.